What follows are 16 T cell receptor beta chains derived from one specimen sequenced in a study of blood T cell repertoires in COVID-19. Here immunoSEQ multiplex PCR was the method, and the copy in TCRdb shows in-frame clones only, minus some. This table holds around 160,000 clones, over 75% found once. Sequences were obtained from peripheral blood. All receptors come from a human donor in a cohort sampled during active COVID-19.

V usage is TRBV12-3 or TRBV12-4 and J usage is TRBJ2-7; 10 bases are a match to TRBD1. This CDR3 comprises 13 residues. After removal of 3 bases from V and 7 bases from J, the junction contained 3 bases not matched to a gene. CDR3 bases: TGTGCCAGCAGTTTGGACAGGGGGGGTGAGCAGTACTTC. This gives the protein CASSLDRGGEQYF.

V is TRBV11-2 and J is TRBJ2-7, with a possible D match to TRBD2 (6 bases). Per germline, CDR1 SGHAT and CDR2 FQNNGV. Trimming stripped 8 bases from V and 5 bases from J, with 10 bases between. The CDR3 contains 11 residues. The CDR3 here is CASRGSNEQYF. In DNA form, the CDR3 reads TGTGCCAGCCGGGGGTCCAACGAGCAGTACTTC.

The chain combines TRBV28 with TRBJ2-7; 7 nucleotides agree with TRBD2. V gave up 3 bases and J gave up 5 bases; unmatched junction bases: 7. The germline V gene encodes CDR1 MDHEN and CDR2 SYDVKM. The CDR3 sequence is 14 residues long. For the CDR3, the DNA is TGTGCCAGCAGTTTCGGGGGGACCTTGGACGAGCAGTACTTC. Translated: CASSFGGTLDEQYF.

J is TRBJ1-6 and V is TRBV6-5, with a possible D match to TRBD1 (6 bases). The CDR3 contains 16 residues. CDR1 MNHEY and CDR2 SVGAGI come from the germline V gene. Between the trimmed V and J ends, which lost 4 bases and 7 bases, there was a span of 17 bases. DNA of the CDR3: TGTGCCAGCAGTTTTCTTCAGGGGTTAAGCAATTCACCCCTCCACTTT. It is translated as CASSFLQGLSNSPLHF.

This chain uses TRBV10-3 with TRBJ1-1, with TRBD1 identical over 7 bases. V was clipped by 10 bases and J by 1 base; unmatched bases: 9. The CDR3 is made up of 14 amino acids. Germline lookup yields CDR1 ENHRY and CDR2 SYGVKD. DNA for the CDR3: TGTGCCACCACCCACAGGGGCAAGAACACTGAAGCTTTCTTT. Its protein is CATTHRGKNTEAFF.

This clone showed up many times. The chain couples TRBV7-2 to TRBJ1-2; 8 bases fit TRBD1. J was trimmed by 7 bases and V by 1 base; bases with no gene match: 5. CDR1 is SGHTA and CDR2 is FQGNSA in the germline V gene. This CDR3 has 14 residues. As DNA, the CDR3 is TGTGCCAGCAGCTTAGAAGGGACAGGTGTTGGCTACACCTTC. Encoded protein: CASSLEGTGVGYTF.

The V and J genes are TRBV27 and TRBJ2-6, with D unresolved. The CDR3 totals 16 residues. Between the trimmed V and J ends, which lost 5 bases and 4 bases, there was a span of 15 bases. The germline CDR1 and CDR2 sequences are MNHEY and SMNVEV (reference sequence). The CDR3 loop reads CASSTPRNTGANVLTF. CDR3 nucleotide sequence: TGTGCCAGCAGTACACCCAGAAATACCGGGGCCAACGTCCTGACTTTC.

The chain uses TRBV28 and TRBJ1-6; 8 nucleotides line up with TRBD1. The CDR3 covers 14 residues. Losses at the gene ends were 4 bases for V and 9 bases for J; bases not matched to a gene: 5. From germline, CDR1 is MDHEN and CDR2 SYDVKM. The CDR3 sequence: CASSSRTGSSPLHF. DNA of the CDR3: TGTGCCAGCAGTTCCCGGACAGGGAGTTCACCCCTCCACTTT.

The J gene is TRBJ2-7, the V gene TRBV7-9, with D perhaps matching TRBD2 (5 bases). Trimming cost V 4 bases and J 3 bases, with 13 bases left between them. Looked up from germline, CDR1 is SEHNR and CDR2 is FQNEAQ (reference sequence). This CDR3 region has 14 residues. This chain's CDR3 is CASSSGLSGYEQYF. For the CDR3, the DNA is TGTGCCAGCAGCTCGGGGTTAAGCGGCTACGAGCAGTACTTC. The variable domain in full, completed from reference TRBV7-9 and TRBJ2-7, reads DTGVSQNPRHKITKRGQNVTFRCDPISEHNRLYWYRQTLGQGPEFLTYFQNEAQLEKSRLLSDRFSAERPKGSFSTLEIQRTEQGDSAMYLCASSSGLSGYEQYFGPGTRLTVT.

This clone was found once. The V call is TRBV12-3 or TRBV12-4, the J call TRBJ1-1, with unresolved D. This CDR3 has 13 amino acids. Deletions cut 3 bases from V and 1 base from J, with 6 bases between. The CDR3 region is CASSLRPNTEAFF. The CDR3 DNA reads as TGTGCCAGCAGTTTGCGCCCGAACACTGAAGCTTTCTTT.

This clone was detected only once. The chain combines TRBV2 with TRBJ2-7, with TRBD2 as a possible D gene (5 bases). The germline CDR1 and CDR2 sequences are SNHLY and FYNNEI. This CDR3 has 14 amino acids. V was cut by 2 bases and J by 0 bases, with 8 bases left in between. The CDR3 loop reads CASSEPGSSYEQYF. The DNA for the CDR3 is TGTGCCAGCAGTGAACCGGGGAGCTCCTACGAGCAGTACTTC.

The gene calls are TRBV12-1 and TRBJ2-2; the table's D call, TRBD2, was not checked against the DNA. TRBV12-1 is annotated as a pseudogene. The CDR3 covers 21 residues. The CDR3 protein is CASSFPHAGGTSGSNTGELFF. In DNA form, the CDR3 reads TGTGCCAGCAGCTTTCCGCACGCGGGAGGGACTAGCGGATCGAACACCGGGGAGCTGTTTTTT.

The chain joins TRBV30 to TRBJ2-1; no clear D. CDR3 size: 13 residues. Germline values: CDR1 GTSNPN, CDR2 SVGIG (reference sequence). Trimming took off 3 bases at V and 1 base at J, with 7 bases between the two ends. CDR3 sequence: CAWSTTSYNEQFF. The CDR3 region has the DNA TGTGCCTGGAGCACCACATCCTACAATGAGCAGTTCTTC.

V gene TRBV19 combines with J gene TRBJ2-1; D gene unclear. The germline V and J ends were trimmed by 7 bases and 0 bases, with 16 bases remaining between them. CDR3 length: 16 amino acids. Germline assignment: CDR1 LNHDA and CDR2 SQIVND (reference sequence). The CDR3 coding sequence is TGTGCCAGTAACCCCTCCTGGCAGGCCTCCTACAATGAGCAGTTCTTC. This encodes CASNPSWQASYNEQFF.

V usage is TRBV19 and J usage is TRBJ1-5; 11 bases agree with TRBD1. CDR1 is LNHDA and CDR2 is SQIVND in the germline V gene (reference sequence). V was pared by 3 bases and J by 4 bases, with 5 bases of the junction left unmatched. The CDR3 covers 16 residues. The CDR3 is CASSIVGQGANQPQHF. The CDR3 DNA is TGTGCCAGTAGTATCGTCGGACAGGGGGCAAATCAGCCCCAGCATTTT.

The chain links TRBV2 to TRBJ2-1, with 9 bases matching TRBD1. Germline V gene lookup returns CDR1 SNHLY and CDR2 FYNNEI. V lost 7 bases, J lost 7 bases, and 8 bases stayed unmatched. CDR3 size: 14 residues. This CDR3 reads CASNAGTGLNEQFF. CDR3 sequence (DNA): TGTGCCAGCAACGCCGGGACAGGGCTTAATGAGCAGTTCTTC.